Here is one T cell receptor (beta chain) with its context. The table lists this clone with a count of one. This clone's antigen is unknown. Base qualities are not recorded, but no much larger clone differs from it by a single base. These data are taken from a study of blood T cell repertoires in COVID-19 (dated by TCRdb to 2019 to 2021). Broadly, across the study: Samples from collaborators originated in the United States, Italy and Spain and spanned both the acute and convalescent phases of COVID-19. The samples were drawn from the first 160 participants of the ongoing ImmuneRACE study and from 1,254 subjects provided by 6 global collaborators. HLA class I and class II types, where available, came from metadata supplied by the sample provider rather than from assay-based typing. The material from the prospective study consisted of cDNA or gDNA derived from T cells, B-cell-depleted T cells, or PBMCs. Subjects who had been exposed to COVID-19, were actively infected with it, or had recovered from it provided the deeply sampled blood TCRbeta repertoires that made up the dataset. The sample metadata nearly always contained a de-identified subject ID, COVID-19 status, age in years and sex. The repertoires were released in a freely available public database intended as a resource for research on the immune response to SARS-CoV-2. The research as a whole found: The quantity of clinical and demographic metadata differed by source and by participant and was supplied without curation.

TCRbeta CDR3 regions were amplified from genomic DNA by means of the immunoSEQ Assay, a bias-controlled multiplex PCR. The study's own analysis went as follows. The number of nucleated cells in each sample was estimated by amplification of reference gene primers within the assay. To quantify the absolute abundance of each unique TCRbeta CDR3 rearrangement, sequence reads were collapsed and filtered. Productive Simpson clonality was computed per sample as the square root of Simpson's diversity index over productive rearrangements. The immuneACCESS repertoire file appears here via TCRdb, limited to in-frame rearrangements. These files lack a portion of the clones; in checked studies, under half of the deficit traces to unresolved V genes, and the cause of the others is not known. V and J calls and clone size come straight from that table; D and trimming were deduced from the DNA. The sample contains roughly 100,000 clones, approximately 89% of them found a single time. The ten top clones hold over 15% of the sample.

The CDR3, from cysteine to phenylalanine, totals 17 residues. CDR3 DNA is the only sequence kept; it has 51 bases, read in frame from the first base. V is pruned by 7 bases and J by 8 bases, leaving 19 bases of the junction without a gene match. The germline V gene (reference sequence) yields LNHDA for CDR1 and SQIVND for CDR2. Whole blood was collected in K2EDTA tubes by collaborating institutions according to the institutions' own protocols. For TCRbeta analysis, collaborators shipped samples as frozen whole blood, isolated PBMCs, or DNA extracted from either of those sample types. Recombination connected TRBV19 to TRBJ1-4, with 7 junctional bases fitting TRBD1. Sequenced sample: peripheral blood. The sequence was obtained from a woman older than 75 in a cohort sampled during active COVID-19. Here the CDR3 is given as CASTLQGNARSGEKLFF. The nucleotides are TGTGCCAGTACCCTACAGGGGAATGCCCGTTCGGGCGAAAAACTGTTTTTT. The variable domain in full, with residues beyond the CDR3 obtained from the reference TRBV19 and TRBJ1-4 genes, is DGGITQSPKYLFRKEGQNVTLSCEQNLNHDAMYWYRQDPGQGLRLIYYSQIVNDFQKGDIAEGYSVSREKKESFPLTVTSAQKNPTAFYLCASTLQGNARSGEKLFFGSGTQLSVL.